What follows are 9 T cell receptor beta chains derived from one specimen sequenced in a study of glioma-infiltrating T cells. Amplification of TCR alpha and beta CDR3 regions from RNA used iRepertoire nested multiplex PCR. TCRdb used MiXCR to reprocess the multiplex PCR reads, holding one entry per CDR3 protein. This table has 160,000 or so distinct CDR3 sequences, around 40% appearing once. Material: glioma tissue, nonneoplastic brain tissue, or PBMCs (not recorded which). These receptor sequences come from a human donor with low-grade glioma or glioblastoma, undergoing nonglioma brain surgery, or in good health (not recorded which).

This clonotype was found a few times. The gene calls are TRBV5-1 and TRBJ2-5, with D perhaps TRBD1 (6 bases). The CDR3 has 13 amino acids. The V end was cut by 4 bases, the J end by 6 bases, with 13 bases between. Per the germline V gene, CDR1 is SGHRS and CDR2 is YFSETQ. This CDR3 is CASSARDKQTQYF. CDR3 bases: TGCGCCAGCAGCGCCCGGGACAAGCAGACCCAGTACTTC.

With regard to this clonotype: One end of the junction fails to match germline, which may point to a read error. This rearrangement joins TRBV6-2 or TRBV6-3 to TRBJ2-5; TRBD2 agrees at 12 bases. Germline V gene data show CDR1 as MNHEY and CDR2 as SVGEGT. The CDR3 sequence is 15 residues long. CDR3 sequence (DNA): TGTGCGAGCAGTCACACTAGCGGGAGGTCGGAGACCAAATACTTC. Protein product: CASSHTSGRSETKYF.

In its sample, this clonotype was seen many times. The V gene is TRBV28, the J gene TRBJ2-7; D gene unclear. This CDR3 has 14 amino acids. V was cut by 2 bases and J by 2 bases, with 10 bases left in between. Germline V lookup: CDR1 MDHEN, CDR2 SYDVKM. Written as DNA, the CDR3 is TGTGCCAGCAGTTTAGCACACAAGCCCTACGAGCAGTACTTC. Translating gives CASSLAHKPYEQYF.

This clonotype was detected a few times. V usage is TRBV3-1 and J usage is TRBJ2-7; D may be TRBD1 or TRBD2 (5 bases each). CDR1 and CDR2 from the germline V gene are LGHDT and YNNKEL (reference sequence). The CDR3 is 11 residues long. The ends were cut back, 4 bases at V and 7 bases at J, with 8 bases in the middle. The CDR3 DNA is TGTGCCAGCAGCCTCTGGGGGGAGCAGTACTTC. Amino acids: CASSLWGEQYF.

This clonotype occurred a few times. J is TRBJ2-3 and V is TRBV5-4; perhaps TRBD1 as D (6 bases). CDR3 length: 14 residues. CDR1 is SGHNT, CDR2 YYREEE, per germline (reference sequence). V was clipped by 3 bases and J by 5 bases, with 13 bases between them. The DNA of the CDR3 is TGTGCCAGCAGCTCAAGGACAGCAGGAGATACGCAGTATTTT. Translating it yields CASSSRTAGDTQYF.

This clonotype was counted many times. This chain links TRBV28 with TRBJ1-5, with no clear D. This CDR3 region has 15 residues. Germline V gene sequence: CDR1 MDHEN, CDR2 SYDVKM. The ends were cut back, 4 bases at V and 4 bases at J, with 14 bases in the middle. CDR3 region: CASSSRAPLNQPQHF. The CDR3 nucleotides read TGTGCCAGCAGTTCCCGGGCCCCCCTTAATCAGCCCCAGCATTTT. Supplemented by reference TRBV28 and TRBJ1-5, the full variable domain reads DVKVTQSSRYLVKRTGEKVFLECVQDMDHENMFWYRQDPGLGLRLIYFSYDVKMKEKGDIPEGYSVSREKKERFSLILESASTNQTSMYLCASSSRAPLNQPQHFGDGTRLSIL.

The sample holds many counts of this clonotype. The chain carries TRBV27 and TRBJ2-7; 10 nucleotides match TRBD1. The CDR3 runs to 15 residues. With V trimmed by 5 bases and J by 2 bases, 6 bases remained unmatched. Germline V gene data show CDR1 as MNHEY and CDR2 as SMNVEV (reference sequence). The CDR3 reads CASSPGQGKAYEQYF. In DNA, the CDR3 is TGTGCCAGCAGTCCGGGACAGGGGAAAGCCTACGAGCAGTACTTC.

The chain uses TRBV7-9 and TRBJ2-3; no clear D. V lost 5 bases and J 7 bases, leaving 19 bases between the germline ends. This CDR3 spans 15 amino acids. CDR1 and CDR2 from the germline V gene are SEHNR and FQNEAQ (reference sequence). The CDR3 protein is CASSTPFRQGNTQYF. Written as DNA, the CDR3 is TGTGCCAGCAGCACCCCGTTTCGACAAGGGAATACGCAGTATTTT.

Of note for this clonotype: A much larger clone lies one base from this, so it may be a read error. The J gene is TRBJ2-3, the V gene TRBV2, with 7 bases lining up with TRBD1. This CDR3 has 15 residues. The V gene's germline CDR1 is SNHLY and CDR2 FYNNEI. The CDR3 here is CASSPDRPELGTKYF. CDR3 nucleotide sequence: TGTGCCAGCAGTCCGGACAGGCCAGAATTGGGTACGAAGTATTTT.